Listed below are T cell receptor beta chains from one sample, sequenced in a study of blood T cell repertoires in COVID-19. This table comes from immunoSEQ multiplex PCR, and its TCRdb copy is limited to in-frame clones, with some not included. The repertoire holds more than 150,000 clones, with approximately 79% as singletons. The specimen was peripheral blood. These receptors all come from a woman aged 70-85 years with acute or convalescent COVID-19. The CDR3 runs from the conserved cysteine through the conserved F or W. Each record gives: D gene, clone size, J gene, CDR3 length, V gene, CDR3 DNA, CDR3 protein. The D gene is left open where the match is weak. Not all rows give a size; the values are once, few, many and, for expanded clones, a class.

TRBD2	.	TRBJ2-7	15	TRBV18	TGTGCCAGCTCACCTCGGCGGGCGGGAGAGGCCGAGCAGTACTTC	CASSPRRAGEAEQYF
.	few	TRBJ2-1	12	TRBV18	TGTGCCAGCTCACCTGGGGGGAATGAGCAGTTCTTC	CASSPGGNEQFF
.	.	TRBJ2-3	16	TRBV27	TGTGCCAGCACCCCGGGGAGTGTCTCTGGGTCAGATACGCAGTATTTT	CASTPGSVSGSDTQYF
TRBD1	.	TRBJ2-7	15	TRBV6-5	TGTGCCAGCAGTTACTACATGGGACAGGGATACGAGCAGTACTTC	CASSYYMGQGYEQYF
.	once	TRBJ1-1	14	TRBV5-1	TGCGCCAGCAGCGCCAATGCCGGCAGGGCTGAAGCTTTCTTT	CASSANAGRAEAFF
.	once	TRBJ2-3	14	TRBV27	TGTGCCATTCGTAAGGCGGGGCCCACAGATACGCAGTATTTT	CAIRKAGPTDTQYF
TRBD1	.	TRBJ2-3	18	TRBV5-1	TGCGCCAGCAGCCTAGGGACAGGTCGTCGAACTAGCACAGATACGCAGTATTTT	CASSLGTGRRTSTDTQYF
TRBD1	.	TRBJ1-2	14	TRBV10-3	TGTGCCATCAGTATACAGGGGGCGGCCTATGGCTACACCTTC	CAISIQGAAYGYTF
TRBD1	.	TRBJ1-1	14	TRBV5-4	TGTGCCAGCAAAGGGGGCCCCGGCGGCACTGAAGCTTTCTTT	CASKGGPGGTEAFF
TRBD1	.	TRBJ1-6	15	TRBV19	TGTGCCAGTAGTAGTACGACAGGGAGTAATTCACCCCTCCACTTT	CASSSTTGSNSPLHF
.	once	TRBJ2-3	13	TRBV25-1	TGTGCCAGCAGACAGGAGTACACAGATACGCAGTATTTT	CASRQEYTDTQYF
TRBD1	.	TRBJ1-5	18	TRBV6-6	TGTGCCAGCAGTCCCAACGGACAGGGGGCGGGGGGAGATCAGCCCCAGCATTTT	CASSPNGQGAGGDQPQHF
.	.	TRBJ1-1	10	TRBV7-2	TGTGCCAGCAGCTTCCTTGAAGCTTTCTTT	CASSFLEAFF
.	.	TRBJ2-7	13	TRBV12-3/TRBV12-4	TGTGCCAGCAGTTTAGCAGGTGAGGGTGAGCAGTACTTC	CASSLAGEGEQYF
TRBD1	.	TRBJ1-2	17	TRBV5-1	TGCGCCAGCAGTTTGGACCCCACGGACAGGGGGGATTATGGCTACACCTTC	CASSLDPTDRGDYGYTF
.	.	TRBJ1-6	16	TRBV5-1	TGCGCCAGCAGCTTGGGACAAACCCCCCTCGATTCACCCCTCCACTTT	CASSLGQTPLDSPLHF
.	.	TRBJ1-1	15	TRBV5-1	TGCGCCAGCAGCTGGTCCAGGGGTCTGAACACTGAAGCTTTCTTT	CASSWSRGLNTEAFF
.	.	TRBJ1-4	14	TRBV30	TGTGCCTGGAGTCAATCAGGCCTTCTTGAAAAACTGTTTTTT	CAWSQSGLLEKLFF
.	.	TRBJ1-1	14	TRBV5-1	TGCGCCAGCAGCTTGCTTCCAGGGGACACTGAAGCTTTCTTT	CASSLLPGDTEAFF
.	.	TRBJ1-5	14	TRBV24-1	TGTGCCACCAGTGATCCAGGGGGCAATCAGCCCCAGCATTTT	CATSDPGGNQPQHF
.	.	TRBJ2-2	13	TRBV27	TGTGCCAGCACGGCAGGGAACACCGGGGAGCTGTTTTTT	CASTAGNTGELFF
TRBD1	.	TRBJ2-7	15	TRBV6-5	TGTGCCAGCAGTCTACGGCAAGACAGGGGCGGCGAGCAGTACTTC	CASSLRQDRGGEQYF
TRBD2	.	TRBJ2-1	15	TRBV11-3	TGTGCCAGCAGCGCTCGACTAGCGGGAGTAGAAGAGCAGTTCTTC	CASSARLAGVEEQFF
.	.	TRBJ1-1	13	TRBV12-3/TRBV12-4	TGTGCCAGCAGGGAACGGAGCAGCGCTGAAGCTTTCTTT	CASRERSSAEAFF
.	few	TRBJ1-5	15	TRBV5-1	TGCGCCAGCAGCTTGGACGGGGTCGGCAATCAGCCCCAGCATTTT	CASSLDGVGNQPQHF
.	.	TRBJ1-2	14	TRBV30	TGTGCCTGGAGTGTAGTAGGCCTCGGGTATGGCTACACCTTC	CAWSVVGLGYGYTF
.	.	TRBJ2-7	16	TRBV11-2	TGTGCCAGCAGCTTAAATTTCGTGGGCCGCTCCTACGAGCAGTACTTC	CASSLNFVGRSYEQYF
.	.	TRBJ2-2	15	TRBV11-2	TGTGCCAGCACCTCCCGGCTAGGGGGTACCGGGGAGCTGTTTTTT	CASTSRLGGTGELFF
.	.	TRBJ1-1	14	TRBV10-3	TGTGCCATCCGAAGGGTGGAGGGGAACACTGAAGCTTTCTTT	CAIRRVEGNTEAFF
.	.	TRBJ2-7	16	TRBV5-1	TGCGCCAGCAGCTTGTCAAGCGGGCGCTCCTACGAGCAACGGTACTTC	CASSLSSGRSYEQRYF
.	.	TRBJ1-2	11	TRBV27	TGTGCCAGCACCTCAGGCTATGGCTACACCTTC	CASTSGYGYTF
TRBD1	.	TRBJ2-5	14	TRBV3-1/TRBV3-2	TGTGCCAGCAGTACAGGGGACAGCCAAGAGACCCAGTACTTC	CASSTGDSQETQYF
.	.	TRBJ1-1	13	TRBV30	TGTGCCTGGAGACTGAGTGAGAGCACTGAAGCTTTCTTT	CAWRLSESTEAFF
TRBD1	.	TRBJ2-1	15	TRBV5-1	TGCGCCAGCAGCTCCAGGGGGCCCCCCGGGGGTGACAGCATCTTC	CASSSRGPPGGDSIF
TRBD1	.	TRBJ1-2	14	TRBV5-4	TGTGCCAGCAGCCCAGGGACAGGACTCTATGGCTACACCTTC	CASSPGTGLYGYTF